This section outlines one T cell receptor beta chain sequence together with its context. This clone has only a few counts. The antigen it binds to is not known. No per-base quality is available; no much larger clone lies one base away. The cohort consisted of 666 healthy bone marrow donors. All cohort members were sampled while nominally healthy, although unrecorded immune exposures were likely present. The donor tested CMV seronegative, placing the donor among the 352 seronegative members of the cohort. Every donor gave a peripheral blood sample, and the peripheral blood mononuclear cells from that sample were used for TCR beta sequencing. The Qiagen DNeasy Blood Extraction Kit was used to extract genomic DNA from the blood cell samples. The data derive from a study of cytomegalovirus exposure and HLA in healthy donors (dated by TCRdb to 2015 to 2018). Study-level background: In an earlier analysis of under 600 of the donors, approximately 260 Gb of sequence data and just under 120 million unique TCR beta sequences from 150 million to 200 million T cells were reported. A later genetic analysis used genome-wide SNP genotypes for about 65% of the 666 donors, treating that subset as a discovery cohort. Of the roughly 400 genotyped donors, over 80% were placed in the genetic ancestry cluster associated with self-reported Caucasian donors. Approximately 310 gigabases of sequencing data and approximately 80 million unique TCR sequences were included in an early release covering roughly 600 HLA-typed donors. In an earlier analysis of several hundred of the donors, high-throughput TCR beta sequencing was used to judge whether each TCR beta V gene segment behaved as functional or pseudogenic. About five DR-DQ haplotypes were handled as single units for association and clustering because linkage in the cohort was strong. Using immunosequencing, the study profiled T cell repertoires from 500 to 800 subjects and related those repertoires to cytomegalovirus serostatus. To study patterns of TCR occurrence, a later analysis re-analyzed previously published TCR beta repertoires from 666 donors and added high-resolution HLA genotyping. Every discovery cohort repertoire had been produced on one sequencing platform. Donor age, sex, ethnicity and CMV serostatus were compiled together with the repertoire data. Across approximately 400 genotyped donors of the cohort, an average of about 250,000 unique TCR beta nucleotide sequences per donor were sequenced, and 15% to 20% of those sequences were non-productive. The aim of the study was to test whether cataloging public T cell receptors could identify signatures of past pathogen exposure. HLA typing included class I and class II loci at four-digit resolution. Typing coverage varied by locus: about 629-630 donors for A, B, C, DRB1 and DQB1; roughly 500 for DQA1; over 600 for DPA1; approximately 490 for DPB1. Rather than drawing on any new phenotypic data, the later analysis identified candidate immune exposures from TCR beta sequences and the way those sequences occurred across donors. High-throughput TCR immunosequencing, statistical association of individual TCRs with disease status, and machine learning were combined to predict cytomegalovirus infection status. In addition to the first cohort of approximately 670 subjects, a separate validation cohort of approximately 120 different subjects was used. General conclusions and limits of the study: This cohort had only TCR beta chains sequenced, and the lack of alpha or paired-chain data limited which features could be detected. The earlier analysis of about 600 of the donors excluded around 17 rarely observed V segments, including chromosome 9 orphons, because counts were too low. While some public TCRs were present in many individuals, most TCR sequences turned up only very rarely across donors. A further reported finding was that TCR beta sequences accurately predicted the HLA-A and HLA-B alleles for most subjects in the first cohort. Sequencing depth was assumed to be roughly uniform across donors in the presence/absence analyses, though that assumption may not hold. Compared with equally common non-associated chains, HLA-associated TCR beta chains in a later analysis were more clonally expanded and had lower generation probabilities. A cluster of highly shared sequence variants was judged likely to represent a technical artifact of the sequencing pipeline. When HLA alleles, especially DR and DQ, strongly co-occurred, attributing TCR associations to individual alleles was difficult. A later analysis reported that several top co-occurrence clusters appeared linked to parvovirus B19, influenza, CMV and Epstein-Barr virus. Because HLA typing was missing for some donors at each locus, association tests included only the typed subset. A later analysis associated about 17,000 TCR beta sequences with specific HLA alleles at a false discovery rate of 0.05. Most CMV-associated TCR beta chains appeared to be HLA-restricted in a later analysis, and the HLA associations seemed to be driven largely by CMV exposure. In a later analysis, the rate of TCR association differed among HLA loci, with DRB1 alleles having the most associated TCRs and HLA-C alleles having the fewest. Correlated functional status among segregating V segments might be attributable to linkage disequilibrium, but an unknown experimental factor could not be ruled out. The study listed 164 TCR beta chains as associated with cytomegalovirus. An association between a missense DCLRE1C variant and V-gene and J-gene trimming of TCR beta chains was found in a later genetic analysis and replicated in an independent cohort. Three of the identified cytomegalovirus-associated TCR beta chains were confirmed in vitro to be specific for cytomegalovirus antigens. An earlier analysis of around 500 of the donors showed that most TCR beta V segments appeared in productive rearrangements either about 87% or about 30% of the time, which broadly matched IMGT annotations. In a later genetic analysis, fewer N-insertions in productive TCRs were reported among donors in an Asian-associated ancestry cluster than the approximately 710-donor mean. The authors suggested that the approach could potentially be generalized to other disease states and immunological phenotypes. The classifier was reported to diagnose cytomegalovirus status with high specificity and sensitivity in both the original and validation cohorts. The 87-base-pair reads could not distinguish some IMGT-functional V segments, including TRBV6-2 and TRBV6-3, so those segments were excluded. Immune exposure information for the cohort was limited to CMV serostatus.

The CDR3 spans 14 residues, from the cysteine through the phenylalanine. The entry retains the CDR3 DNA only, 42 bases that are in frame from base 1. V is pared back by 4 bases and J by 1 base, with 10 bases lying between the germline termini. The CDR1 and CDR2 encoded by the germline V gene are SGHRS and YFSETQ. Library generation was performed with the immunoSEQ multiplex PCR assay. A mixture of 60 forward primers for TCR Vbeta segments and 13 reverse primers for TCR Jbeta segments was used in the multiplex PCR. The CDR3 region of rearranged TCR beta genes was amplified from genomic DNA with a multiplex PCR assay. The Illumina HiSeq System was used to sequence the amplified TCR beta libraries as 87-base-pair reads. As for how the authors treated the data: In a later analysis, around 80 million unique TCR beta chains were counted across the roughly 610 repertoires, and roughly 11 million of these chains were shared by at least two donors. Raw reads were error-corrected and collapsed into unique sequences with a nearest-neighbor algorithm that merged closely related sequences to remove PCR and sequencing errors. CDR3 sequences were aligned to IMGT reference sequences to assign V, D and J gene segments. For a sequence to be retained, at least a six-nucleotide match to both a V gene segment and a J gene segment was required. A rearrangement counted as productive if the CDR3 had no stop codons and remained in frame with V and J, and every other rearrangement counted as non-productive. Following IMGT convention, CDR3 was defined as the stretch from the second conserved V-encoded cysteine to the conserved J-encoded phenylalanine. The earlier analysis of some 600 of the donors excluded sequences that lacked an unambiguous match to a single V gene segment. In an earlier analysis of a few hundred of the donors, V segments were called functional above 56.7% productive rearrangements and were called segregating when the between-donor standard deviation exceeded 5%. A statistical classification framework was developed to diagnose cytomegalovirus status using the catalog of TCR beta chain sequences. In a later analysis, TCR nucleotide sequences were compared against IMGT/GENE-DB human TR gene sequences so that V and J genes could be assigned. A later analysis assigned CDR3 sequences and most-parsimonious VDJ recombination scenarios with the TCRdist pipeline. In a later analysis, every TCR beta chain was defined by the combination of its CDR3 amino acid sequence and its V-gene family, and reads without a unique V-gene family were dropped. In a later analysis, 500 to 650 highly shared, low-generation-probability nucleotide sequences were removed to address suspected cross-contamination and a sequencing artifact. In a later analysis, a clonal expansion index for each public chain was calculated from normalized within-repertoire ranks of inferred template counts. In a later analysis, generation probabilities were computed using a VDJ recombination model fitted to out-of-frame rearrangements, and the results were checked against IGoR. A later analysis scored TCR-TCR, TCR-HLA and TCR-CMV co-occurrence with hypergeometric tests, applying a repertoire-size bias correction to TCR pairs. In a later analysis, false discovery rates were estimated by permuting HLA or CMV assignments 20 times. In a later analysis, co-occurring TCRs were grouped with DBSCAN, and TCRdist sequence similarity was added when clustering was performed within HLA-allele-positive subsets. Co-occurrence clustering excluded repertoires with fewer than 30,000 or more than 120,000 public chains, plus five with anomalous nucleotide sharing. This is the immuneACCESS table as TCRdb keeps it, with only in-frame sequences that have V and J called. A part of the clones is gone; compared with another copy, unresolved V genes explain less than half, and the rest is unexplained. D and trimming were read from the DNA, whereas the V and J calls and clone size are those reported in that table. The sample has around 85,000 clones on record, 70% to 75% of them singletons. The top ten hold 4% to 4.5% of the sample.

The source is a man aged 55 to 70 in good health and CMV-seronegative. The chain employs TRBV5-1 and TRBJ2-3, and perhaps TRBD2 as D gene, on 5 matching bases. The sample was PBMCs. The sequenced DNA: TGCGCCAGCAGCCAGACTATCGGCACAGATACGCAGTATTTT. The translation is CASSQTIGTDTQYF.